These T cell receptor beta chains were read from a single sample in a study of blood T cell repertoires in COVID-19. TCRdb's copy holds only in-frame clones and misses some; the assay was immunoSEQ multiplex PCR. The table has about 350,000 clones, roughly 87% seen once. The sample was peripheral blood. Every receptor here comes from a woman aged 60-75 years with COVID-19, enrolled during active disease. CDR3s include the opening cysteine and the closing phenylalanine or tryptophan. D genes are given only for firm matches. Rows may omit the clone size; those that give it use once, few, many or a size class.

clone size: NA
V gene: TRBV7-8
D gene: NA
J gene: TRBJ1-1
CDR3 DNA: TGTGCCAGCAGCTTAGGGGACAAGAACACTGAAGCTTTCTTT
CDR3 protein: CASSLGDKNTEAFF

clone size: NA
V gene: TRBV6-5
D gene: TRBD1
J gene: TRBJ1-2
CDR3 DNA: TGTGCCAGCAGACGACAGGGGGCAAACTATGGCTACACCTTC
CDR3 protein: CASRRQGANYGYTF

clone size: NA
V gene: TRBV6-2/TRBV6-3
D gene: TRBD2
J gene: TRBJ2-3
CDR3 DNA: TGTGCCAGCAGCCCACATGGGGGGGGGAGCACAGATACGCAGTATTTT
CDR3 protein: CASSPHGGGSTDTQYF

clone size: NA
V gene: TRBV4-1
D gene: NA
J gene: TRBJ2-7
CDR3 DNA: TGCGCCAGCAGCCAACAACAGCCTCCCTACGAGCAGTACTTC
CDR3 protein: CASSQQQPPYEQYF

clone size: NA
V gene: TRBV24-1
D gene: TRBD1
J gene: TRBJ1-1
CDR3 DNA: TGTGCCACCAGTAAACAGGGGATCACTGAAGCTTTCTTT
CDR3 protein: CATSKQGITEAFF

clone size: NA
V gene: TRBV5-4
D gene: TRBD2
J gene: TRBJ2-1
CDR3 DNA: TGTGCCAGCAGCCGGGAGGGGTACAATGAGCAGTTCTTC
CDR3 protein: CASSREGYNEQFF

clone size: NA
V gene: TRBV3-1/TRBV3-2
D gene: NA
J gene: TRBJ2-3
CDR3 DNA: TGTGCCAGCAGCCCGCATGGACAGTTAAGCACAGATACGCAGTATTTT
CDR3 protein: CASSPHGQLSTDTQYF

clone size: NA
V gene: TRBV6-5
D gene: TRBD1
J gene: TRBJ1-6
CDR3 DNA: TGTGCCTCCTCAGGGGGAGCCTATAATTCACCCCTCCACTTT
CDR3 protein: CASSGGAYNSPLHF

clone size: NA
V gene: TRBV4-1
D gene: TRBD1
J gene: TRBJ2-3
CDR3 DNA: TGCGCCAGCAGCCACGAATCAAACAGGGGATCTAGCACAGATACGCAGTATTTT
CDR3 protein: CASSHESNRGSSTDTQYF

clone size: NA
V gene: TRBV19
D gene: NA
J gene: TRBJ2-2
CDR3 DNA: TGTGCCAGTAGTATGGGCTTCCCCGGGGAGCTGTTTTTT
CDR3 protein: CASSMGFPGELFF

clone size: NA
V gene: TRBV6-5
D gene: NA
J gene: TRBJ1-1
CDR3 DNA: TGTGCCTCAAGCCCAGGGTATACTGAAGCTTTCTTT
CDR3 protein: CASSPGYTEAFF

clone size: NA
V gene: TRBV19
D gene: TRBD1
J gene: TRBJ1-3
CDR3 DNA: TGTGCCAGCAGACAGGGGGCTGGAAACACCATATATTTT
CDR3 protein: CASRQGAGNTIYF

clone size: NA
V gene: TRBV14
D gene: NA
J gene: TRBJ1-5
CDR3 DNA: TGTGCCAGCAGCCAAGGGAGTGCGGGACCCCAGCATTTT
CDR3 protein: CASSQGSAGPQHF

clone size: few
V gene: TRBV5-8
D gene: NA
J gene: TRBJ2-2
CDR3 DNA: TGTGCCAGCAGCCGAAGGAGCACGAACACCGGGGAGCTGTTTTTT
CDR3 protein: CASSRRSTNTGELFF

clone size: NA
V gene: TRBV11-3
D gene: TRBD2
J gene: TRBJ2-3
CDR3 DNA: TGTGCCAGCGGGCCCGGGGGGGGCGGCCAAACAGATACGCAGTATTTT
CDR3 protein: CASGPGGGGQTDTQYF

clone size: NA
V gene: TRBV28
D gene: TRBD1
J gene: TRBJ2-3
CDR3 DNA: TGTGCCAGCAGCAATCGGGACAGGGGAAGGACGGCAGATACGCAGTATTTT
CDR3 protein: CASSNRDRGRTADTQYF

clone size: NA
V gene: TRBV27
D gene: TRBD2
J gene: TRBJ2-1
CDR3 DNA: TGTGCCAGCAGACTAGCGGGGGGGCCCCTGCTCTCCTACAATGAGCAGTTCTTC
CDR3 protein: CASRLAGGPLLSYNEQFF

clone size: NA
V gene: TRBV2
D gene: TRBD1
J gene: TRBJ2-2
CDR3 DNA: TGTGCCAGCAGTTCGCAGGGGGCTTTCACCGGGGAGCTGTTTTTT
CDR3 protein: CASSSQGAFTGELFF

clone size: NA
V gene: TRBV28
D gene: NA
J gene: TRBJ2-3
CDR3 DNA: TGTGCCAGCAGCCCAGGGTGGTCACTCCCGATGCAGTATTTT
CDR3 protein: CASSPGWSLPMQYF

clone size: few
V gene: TRBV12-3/TRBV12-4
D gene: NA
J gene: TRBJ1-2
CDR3 DNA: TGTGCCAGCAGTTTATCCAGGGCTGGCTACACCTTC
CDR3 protein: CASSLSRAGYTF

clone size: few
V gene: TRBV20-1
D gene: NA
J gene: TRBJ1-5
CDR3 DNA: TGCAGTGCTAGTGCCAGGCGGGATCAGCCCCAGCATTTT
CDR3 protein: CSASARRDQPQHF

clone size: NA
V gene: TRBV28
D gene: TRBD1
J gene: TRBJ1-4
CDR3 DNA: TGTGCCAGCAGTCCCGGGACAGCGCTACCCCAAAAACTGTTTTTT
CDR3 protein: CASSPGTALPQKLFF

clone size: NA
V gene: TRBV18
D gene: NA
J gene: TRBJ1-3
CDR3 DNA: TGTGCCAGCTCCCGGCAGGTCTCCGGAAACACCATATATTTT
CDR3 protein: CASSRQVSGNTIYF

clone size: NA
V gene: TRBV3-1/TRBV3-2
D gene: NA
J gene: TRBJ1-3
CDR3 DNA: TGTGCCAGCAGCCCTAACCGACAGGACACTACCTTCTCTGGAAACACCATATATTTT
CDR3 protein: CASSPNRQDTTFSGNTIYF

clone size: NA
V gene: TRBV9
D gene: NA
J gene: TRBJ1-1
CDR3 DNA: TGTGCCAGCAGCCCGGGAGGGGCTGAAGCTTTCTTT
CDR3 protein: CASSPGGAEAFF

clone size: NA
V gene: TRBV27
D gene: TRBD2
J gene: TRBJ2-1
CDR3 DNA: TGTGCCAGCAGTGCACCTAGCGGGGGGTGGTACAATGAGCAGTTCTTC
CDR3 protein: CASSAPSGGWYNEQFF

clone size: NA
V gene: TRBV11-2
D gene: NA
J gene: TRBJ1-1
CDR3 DNA: TGTGCCAGCACCCGACAGAGGACTGAAGCTTTCTTT
CDR3 protein: CASTRQRTEAFF

clone size: NA
V gene: TRBV5-1
D gene: NA
J gene: TRBJ1-2
CDR3 DNA: TGCGCCAGCAGCTTGGACGGGGGGGCCGGCTACACCTTC
CDR3 protein: CASSLDGGAGYTF

clone size: NA
V gene: TRBV2
D gene: TRBD1
J gene: TRBJ1-4
CDR3 DNA: TGTGCCAGCAGCGACAGGGGTCAATATAATGAAAAACTGTTTTTT
CDR3 protein: CASSDRGQYNEKLFF

clone size: NA
V gene: TRBV18
D gene: NA
J gene: TRBJ2-1
CDR3 DNA: TGTGCCAGCTCACTTGTCGCGGGACAGATTTACAATGAGCAGTTCTTC
CDR3 protein: CASSLVAGQIYNEQFF

clone size: NA
V gene: TRBV14
D gene: TRBD1
J gene: TRBJ1-2
CDR3 DNA: TGTGCCAGCAGATACAGGACGGGACAGGGGAACTATGGCTACACCTTC
CDR3 protein: CASRYRTGQGNYGYTF

clone size: once
V gene: TRBV5-4
D gene: NA
J gene: TRBJ2-7
CDR3 DNA: TGTGCCAGCAGCTTCCAGCCTACAGGTGAGCAGTACTTC
CDR3 protein: CASSFQPTGEQYF

clone size: NA
V gene: TRBV9
D gene: TRBD2
J gene: TRBJ2-7
CDR3 DNA: TGTGCCAGCAGCGTCCTAGCGGGGGCCTCCTACGAGCAGTACTTC
CDR3 protein: CASSVLAGASYEQYF

clone size: NA
V gene: TRBV4-1
D gene: TRBD2
J gene: TRBJ2-1
CDR3 DNA: TGCGCCAGCAGCCCCCAAGGGCGGGGGGCCTACAATGAGCAGTTCTTC
CDR3 protein: CASSPQGRGAYNEQFF

clone size: once
V gene: TRBV7-9
D gene: NA
J gene: TRBJ1-2
CDR3 DNA: TGTGCCAGCACACCTACTAACTATGGCTACACCTTC
CDR3 protein: CASTPTNYGYTF

clone size: NA
V gene: TRBV28
D gene: TRBD1
J gene: TRBJ1-4
CDR3 DNA: TGTGCCAGCAGTGCGACAGGGCTGAATGAAAAACTGTTTTTT
CDR3 protein: CASSATGLNEKLFF

clone size: few
V gene: TRBV9
D gene: NA
J gene: TRBJ1-3
CDR3 DNA: TGTGCCAGCGCAGCCGCGGGAGGGGCGTATGGAAACACCATATATTTT
CDR3 protein: CASAAAGGAYGNTIYF

clone size: once
V gene: TRBV5-1
D gene: NA
J gene: TRBJ1-1
CDR3 DNA: TGCGCCAGCAGTCGGGAGGGAGGGCAGTCTGAAGCTTTCTTT
CDR3 protein: CASSREGGQSEAFF

clone size: NA
V gene: TRBV6-5
D gene: NA
J gene: TRBJ1-2
CDR3 DNA: TGTGCCAGCAGGCCGGGACTGGGCCGGGACTATGGCTACACCTTC
CDR3 protein: CASRPGLGRDYGYTF

clone size: NA
V gene: TRBV3-1/TRBV3-2
D gene: TRBD1
J gene: TRBJ1-1
CDR3 DNA: TGTGCCAGCAGCCCCCGGACAGGAACGAACACTGAAGCTTTCTTT
CDR3 protein: CASSPRTGTNTEAFF

clone size: NA
V gene: TRBV4-1
D gene: NA
J gene: TRBJ1-3
CDR3 DNA: TGCGCCAGCAGCCAAGATAGCGAACGAACCCGGCACTCTGGAAACACCATATATTTT
CDR3 protein: CASSQDSERTRHSGNTIYF

clone size: NA
V gene: TRBV5-1
D gene: NA
J gene: TRBJ1-2
CDR3 DNA: TGCGCCAGCAGCCGCGATATTAACTATGGCTACACCTTC
CDR3 protein: CASSRDINYGYTF

clone size: once
V gene: TRBV3-1/TRBV3-2
D gene: TRBD1
J gene: TRBJ2-5
CDR3 DNA: TGTGCCAGCAGCAGAGAGGGGGCGGGTCGAGAGACCCAGTACTTC
CDR3 protein: CASSREGAGRETQYF

clone size: few
V gene: TRBV3-1/TRBV3-2
D gene: TRBD2
J gene: TRBJ2-1
CDR3 DNA: TGTGCCAGCAGCCAAGTCGCGGGACTAGCGTTTGGTGAGCAGTTCTTC
CDR3 protein: CASSQVAGLAFGEQFF

clone size: NA
V gene: TRBV5-1
D gene: TRBD1
J gene: TRBJ2-5
CDR3 DNA: TGCGCCAGCAGCTTGGGAGGGGCAGGGGGCCAAGAGACCCAGTACTTC
CDR3 protein: CASSLGGAGGQETQYF

clone size: NA
V gene: TRBV7-3
D gene: NA
J gene: TRBJ2-1
CDR3 DNA: TGTGCCAGCAGCTTAAGAGGAGGGGATCCCATTTACTACAATGAGCAGTTCTTC
CDR3 protein: CASSLRGGDPIYYNEQFF

clone size: NA
V gene: TRBV18
D gene: NA
J gene: TRBJ1-5
CDR3 DNA: TGTGCCAGCTCCGAGCTCAGACAGAGCAACCAGCATTTT
CDR3 protein: CASSELRQSNQHF

clone size: NA
V gene: TRBV9
D gene: TRBD2
J gene: TRBJ2-1
CDR3 DNA: TGTGCCAGCAGCGTAGTGTCTAGCGGGGGGGCATATAACAATGAGCAGTTCTTC
CDR3 protein: CASSVVSSGGAYNNEQFF

clone size: NA
V gene: TRBV2
D gene: NA
J gene: TRBJ2-2
CDR3 DNA: TGTGCCAGCAGTGAAGTGGGACTTCTGAACACCGGGGAGCTGTTTTTT
CDR3 protein: CASSEVGLLNTGELFF

clone size: NA
V gene: TRBV12-3/TRBV12-4
D gene: TRBD1
J gene: TRBJ2-2
CDR3 DNA: TGTGCCAGCAACGCGGGACAGGGGCGGCTGTTTTTT
CDR3 protein: CASNAGQGRLFF

clone size: NA
V gene: TRBV7-2
D gene: NA
J gene: TRBJ1-5
CDR3 DNA: TGTGCCAGCAGCTTTTACGTGACAGACAATGGGAATCAGCCCCAGCATTTT
CDR3 protein: CASSFYVTDNGNQPQHF

clone size: few
V gene: TRBV28
D gene: NA
J gene: TRBJ1-2
CDR3 DNA: TGTGCCAGCAGTACAGGGTATGGCTACACCTTC
CDR3 protein: CASSTGYGYTF